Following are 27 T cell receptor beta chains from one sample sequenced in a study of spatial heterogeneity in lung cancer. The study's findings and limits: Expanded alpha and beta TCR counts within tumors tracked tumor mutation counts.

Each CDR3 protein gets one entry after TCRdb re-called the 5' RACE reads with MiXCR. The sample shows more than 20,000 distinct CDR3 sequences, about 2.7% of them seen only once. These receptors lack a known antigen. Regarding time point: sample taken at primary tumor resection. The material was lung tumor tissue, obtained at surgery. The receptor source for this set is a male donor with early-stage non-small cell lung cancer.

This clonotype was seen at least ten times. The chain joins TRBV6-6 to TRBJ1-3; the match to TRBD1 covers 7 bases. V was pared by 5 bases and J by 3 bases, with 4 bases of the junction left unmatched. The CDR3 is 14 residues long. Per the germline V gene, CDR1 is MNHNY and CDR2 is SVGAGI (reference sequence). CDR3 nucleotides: TGTGCCAGCAGTGAGGGGGCTCTTGGAAACACCATATATTTT. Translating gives CASSEGALGNTIYF.

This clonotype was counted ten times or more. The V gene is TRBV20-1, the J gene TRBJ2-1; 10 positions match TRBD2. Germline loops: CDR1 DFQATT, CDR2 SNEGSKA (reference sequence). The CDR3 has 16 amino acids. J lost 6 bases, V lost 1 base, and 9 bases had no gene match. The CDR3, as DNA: TGCAGTGCTAGAGGTGGGCTAGCGGGAGTACCCAATGAGCAGTTCTTC. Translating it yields CSARGGLAGVPNEQFF.

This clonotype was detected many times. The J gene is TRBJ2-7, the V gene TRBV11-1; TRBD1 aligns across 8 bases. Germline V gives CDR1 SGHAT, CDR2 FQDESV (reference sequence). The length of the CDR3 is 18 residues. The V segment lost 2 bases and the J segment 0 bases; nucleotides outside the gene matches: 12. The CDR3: CASSLNPQGAWSSYEQYF. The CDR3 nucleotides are TGTGCCAGCAGCTTAAATCCCCAGGGGGCGTGGAGCTCCTACGAGCAGTACTTC.

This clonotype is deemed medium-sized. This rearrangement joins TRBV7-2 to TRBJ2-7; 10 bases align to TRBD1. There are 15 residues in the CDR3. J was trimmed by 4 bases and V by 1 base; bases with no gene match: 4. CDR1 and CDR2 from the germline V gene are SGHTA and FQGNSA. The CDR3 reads CASSLVTGQGYEQYF. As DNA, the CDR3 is TGTGCCAGCAGCTTAGTAACGGGACAGGGGTACGAGCAGTACTTC.

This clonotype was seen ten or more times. CDR3 residues: CASSSDNSYEQYF. Here the CDR3 DNA reads TGCGCCAGCAGCTCGGACAACTCCTACGAGCAGTACTTC. The chain is built from TRBV5-1 and TRBJ2-7; tentatively, D is TRBD1 (5 bases). From germline, CDR1 is SGHRS and CDR2 YFSETQ. There are 13 residues in the CDR3. The ends were cut back, 3 bases at V and 0 bases at J, with 7 bases in the middle. The full variable domain, in which reference TRBV5-1 and TRBJ2-7 provide the parts outside the CDR3, is KAGVTQTPRYLIKTRGQQVTLSCSPISGHRSVSWYQQTPGQGLQFLFEYFSETQRNKGNFPGRFSGRQFSNSRSEMNVSTLELGDSALYLCASSSDNSYEQYFGPGTRLTVT.

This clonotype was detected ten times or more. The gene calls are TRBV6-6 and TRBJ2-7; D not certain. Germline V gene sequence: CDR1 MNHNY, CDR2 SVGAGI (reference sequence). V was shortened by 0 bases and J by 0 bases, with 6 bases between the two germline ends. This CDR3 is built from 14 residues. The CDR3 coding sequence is TGTGCCAGCAGTTACTCGGCCAGCTCCTACGAGCAGTACTTC. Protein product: CASSYSASSYEQYF.

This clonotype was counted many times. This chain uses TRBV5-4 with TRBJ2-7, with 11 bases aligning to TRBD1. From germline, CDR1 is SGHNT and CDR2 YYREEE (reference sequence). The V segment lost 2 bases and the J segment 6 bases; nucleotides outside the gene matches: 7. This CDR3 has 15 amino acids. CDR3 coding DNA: TGTGCCAGCAGCTTCGGACGGGACAGGGGGGCCGAGCAGTACTTC. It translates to CASSFGRDRGAEQYF. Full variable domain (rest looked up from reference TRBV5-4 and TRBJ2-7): ETGVTQSPTHLIKTRGQQVTLRCSSQSGHNTVSWYQQALGQGPQFIFQYYREEENGRGNFPPRFSGLQFPNYSSELNVNALELDDSALYLCASSFGRDRGAEQYFGPGTRLTVT.

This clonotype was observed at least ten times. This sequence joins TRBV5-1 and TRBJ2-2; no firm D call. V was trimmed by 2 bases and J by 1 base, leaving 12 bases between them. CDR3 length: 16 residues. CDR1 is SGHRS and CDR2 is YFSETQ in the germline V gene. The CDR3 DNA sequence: TGCGCCAGCAGCTTCCAGCCATTCGAGAACACCGGGGAGCTGTTTTTT. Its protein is CASSFQPFENTGELFF.

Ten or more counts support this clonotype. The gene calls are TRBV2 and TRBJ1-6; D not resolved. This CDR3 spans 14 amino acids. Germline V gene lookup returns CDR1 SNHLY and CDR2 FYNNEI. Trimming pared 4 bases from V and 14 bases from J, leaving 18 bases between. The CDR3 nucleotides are TGTGCCAGCAGTGCAGCGGAGATCACCTTCGCCCTCCACTTT. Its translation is CASSAAEITFALHF.

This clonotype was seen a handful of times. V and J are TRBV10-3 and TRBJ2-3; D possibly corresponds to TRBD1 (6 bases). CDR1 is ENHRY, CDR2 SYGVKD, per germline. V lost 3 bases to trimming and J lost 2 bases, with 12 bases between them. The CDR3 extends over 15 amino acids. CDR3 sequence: CAISDRGEPTDTQYF. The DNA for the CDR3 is TGTGCCATCAGTGACAGGGGTGAACCCACAGATACGCAGTATTTT.

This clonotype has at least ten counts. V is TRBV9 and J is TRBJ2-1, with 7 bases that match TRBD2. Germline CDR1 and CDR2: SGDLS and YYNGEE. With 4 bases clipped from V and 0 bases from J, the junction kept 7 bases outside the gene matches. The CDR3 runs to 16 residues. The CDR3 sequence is CASSKIAGHSYNEQFF. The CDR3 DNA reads TGTGCCAGCAGCAAAATAGCGGGCCACTCCTACAATGAGCAGTTCTTC. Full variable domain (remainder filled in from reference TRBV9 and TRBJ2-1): DSGVTQTPKHLITATGQRVTLRCSPRSGDLSVYWYQQSLDQGLQFLIQYYNGEERAKGNILERFSAQQFPDLHSELNLSSLELGDSALYFCASSKIAGHSYNEQFFGPGTRLTVL.

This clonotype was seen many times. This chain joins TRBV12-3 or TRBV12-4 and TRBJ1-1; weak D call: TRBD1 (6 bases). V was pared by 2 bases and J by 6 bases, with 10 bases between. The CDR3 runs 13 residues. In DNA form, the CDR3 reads TGTGCCAGCAGTTTAATGGGGGCTGCTGAAGCTTTCTTT. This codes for CASSLMGAAEAFF.

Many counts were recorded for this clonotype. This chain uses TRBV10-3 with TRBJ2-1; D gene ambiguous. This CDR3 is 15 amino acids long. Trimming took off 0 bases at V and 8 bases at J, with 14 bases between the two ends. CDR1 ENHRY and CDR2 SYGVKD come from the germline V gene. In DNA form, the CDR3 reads TGTGCCATCAGTGAGTCCACGGGCTCCCGCGATGAGCAGTTCTTC. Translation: CAISESTGSRDEQFF.

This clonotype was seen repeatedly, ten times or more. CDR3 sequence: CASSPQVGATYEQYF. The CDR3 DNA reads as TGTGCCAGCAGCCCCCAAGTGGGGGCAACATACGAGCAGTACTTC. The chain carries TRBV4-2 and TRBJ2-7; D possibly corresponds to TRBD1 (6 bases). CDR1 is LGHNA, CDR2 YNFKEQ, per germline. The CDR3 runs 15 residues. The V gene lost 4 bases and the J gene lost 4 bases, with 17 bases spanning the gap.

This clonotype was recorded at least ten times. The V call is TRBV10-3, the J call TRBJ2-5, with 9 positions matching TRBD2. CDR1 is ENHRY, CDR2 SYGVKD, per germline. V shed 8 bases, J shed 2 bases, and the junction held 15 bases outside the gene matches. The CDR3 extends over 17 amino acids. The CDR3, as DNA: TGTGCCATCGGGAGGACTCCTAGCGGGGCAATTCAAGAGACCCAGTACTTC. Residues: CAIGRTPSGAIQETQYF.

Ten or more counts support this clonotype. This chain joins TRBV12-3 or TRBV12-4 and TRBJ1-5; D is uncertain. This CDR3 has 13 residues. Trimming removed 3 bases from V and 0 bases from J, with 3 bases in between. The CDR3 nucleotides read TGTGCCAGCAGTTTCTCTAGCAATCAGCCCCAGCATTTT. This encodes CASSFSSNQPQHF.

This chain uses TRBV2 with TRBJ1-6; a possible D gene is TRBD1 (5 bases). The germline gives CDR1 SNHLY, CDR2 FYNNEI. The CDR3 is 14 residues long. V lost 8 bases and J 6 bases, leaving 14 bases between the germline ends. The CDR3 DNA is TGTGCCAGCGGGAGTCAGGGCCGTAATTCACCCCTCCACTTT. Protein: CASGSQGRNSPLHF.

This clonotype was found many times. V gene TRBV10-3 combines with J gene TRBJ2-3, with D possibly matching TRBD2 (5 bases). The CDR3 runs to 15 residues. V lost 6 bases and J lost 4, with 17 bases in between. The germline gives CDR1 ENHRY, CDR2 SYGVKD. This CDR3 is CAIRAFLEDSDTQYF. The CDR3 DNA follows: TGTGCCATCAGGGCCTTCTTGGAGGACTCAGATACGCAGTATTTT.

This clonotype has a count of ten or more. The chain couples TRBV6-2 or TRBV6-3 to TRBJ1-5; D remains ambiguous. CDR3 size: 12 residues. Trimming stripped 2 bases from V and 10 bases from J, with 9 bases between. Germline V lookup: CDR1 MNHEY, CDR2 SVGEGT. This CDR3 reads CASSYPGSPQHF. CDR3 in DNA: TGTGCCAGCAGTTACCCGGGCTCACCCCAGCATTTT.

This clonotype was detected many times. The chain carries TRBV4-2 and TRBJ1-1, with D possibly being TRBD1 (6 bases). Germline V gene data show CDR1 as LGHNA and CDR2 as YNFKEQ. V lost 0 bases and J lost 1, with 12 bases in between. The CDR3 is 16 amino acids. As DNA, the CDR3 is TGTGCCAGCAGCCAAGAAGGGGGACCGACGAACACTGAAGCTTTCTTT. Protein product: CASSQEGGPTNTEAFF.

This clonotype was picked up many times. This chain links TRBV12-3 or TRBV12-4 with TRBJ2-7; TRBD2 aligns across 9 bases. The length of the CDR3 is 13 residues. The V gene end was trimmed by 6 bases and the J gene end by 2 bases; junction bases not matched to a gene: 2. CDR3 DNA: TGTGCCAGCAGCTGGACTAGCGCCTACGAGCAGTACTTC. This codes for CASSWTSAYEQYF.

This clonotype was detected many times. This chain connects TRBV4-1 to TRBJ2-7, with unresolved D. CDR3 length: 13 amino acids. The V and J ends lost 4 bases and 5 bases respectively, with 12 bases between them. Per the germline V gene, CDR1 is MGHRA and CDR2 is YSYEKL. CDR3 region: CASSPDGPDEQYF. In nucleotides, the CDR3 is TGCGCCAGCAGCCCTGACGGGCCCGACGAGCAGTACTTC.

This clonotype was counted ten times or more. The CDR3 DNA reads as TGCAGCGTTGAGCTGGGACTAGTCTCGTCCGGGGAGCTGTTTTTT. This translates into CSVELGLVSSGELFF. This chain connects TRBV29-1 to TRBJ2-2; TRBD2 aligns across 8 bases. Germline CDR1 reads SQVTM; CDR2 reads ANQGSEA. This CDR3 is built from 15 residues. J was trimmed by 6 bases and V by 3 bases; bases with no gene match: 9.

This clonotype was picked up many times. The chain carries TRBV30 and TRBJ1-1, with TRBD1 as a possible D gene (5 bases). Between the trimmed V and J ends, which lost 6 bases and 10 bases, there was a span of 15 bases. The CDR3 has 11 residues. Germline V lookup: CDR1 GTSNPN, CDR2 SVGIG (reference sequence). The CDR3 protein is CACASGPRAFF. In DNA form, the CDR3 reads TGTGCCTGCGCCTCAGGGCCCAGAGCTTTCTTT.

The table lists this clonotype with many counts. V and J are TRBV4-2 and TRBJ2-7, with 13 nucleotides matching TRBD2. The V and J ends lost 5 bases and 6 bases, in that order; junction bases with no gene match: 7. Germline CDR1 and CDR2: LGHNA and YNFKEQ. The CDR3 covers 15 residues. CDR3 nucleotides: TGTGCCAGCAGCATTACCGGGACTAGCGGGACCGAGCAGTACTTC. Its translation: CASSITGTSGTEQYF.

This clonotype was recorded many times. CDR3 protein: CSASRGGSGANVLTF. As DNA, the CDR3 is TGCAGTGCCTCACGGGGGGGCTCTGGGGCCAACGTCCTGACTTTC. The rearrangement links TRBV20-1 to TRBJ2-6, with 8 bases matching TRBD2. This CDR3 has 15 residues. The germline CDR1 and CDR2 sequences are DFQATT and SNEGSKA (reference sequence). The V gene end was trimmed by 6 bases and the J gene end by 0 bases; junction bases not matched to a gene: 4.

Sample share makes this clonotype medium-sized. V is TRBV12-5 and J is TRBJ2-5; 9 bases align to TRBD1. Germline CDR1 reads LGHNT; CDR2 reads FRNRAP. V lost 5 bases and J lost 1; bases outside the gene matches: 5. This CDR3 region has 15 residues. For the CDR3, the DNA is TGTGCTAGTGGTGACGGGACAGGGCTCCAAGAGACCCAGTACTTC. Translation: CASGDGTGLQETQYF.